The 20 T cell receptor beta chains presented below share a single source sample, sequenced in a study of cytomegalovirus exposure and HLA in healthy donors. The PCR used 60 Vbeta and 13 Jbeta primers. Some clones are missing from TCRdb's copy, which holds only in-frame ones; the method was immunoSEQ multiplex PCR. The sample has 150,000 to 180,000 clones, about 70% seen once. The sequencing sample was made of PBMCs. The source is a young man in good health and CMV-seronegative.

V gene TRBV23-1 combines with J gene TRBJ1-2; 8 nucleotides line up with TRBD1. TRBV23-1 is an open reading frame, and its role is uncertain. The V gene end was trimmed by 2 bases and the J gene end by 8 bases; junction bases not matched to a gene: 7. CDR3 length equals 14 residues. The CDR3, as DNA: TGCGCCAGCAGTCAACAAACAGGGGGGGAGGGCTACACCTTC. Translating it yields CASSQQTGGEGYTF.

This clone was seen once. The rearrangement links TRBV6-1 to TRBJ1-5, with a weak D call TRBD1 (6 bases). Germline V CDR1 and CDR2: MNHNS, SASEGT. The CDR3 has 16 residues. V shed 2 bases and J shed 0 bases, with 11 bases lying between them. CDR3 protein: CASSERQEYSNQPQHF. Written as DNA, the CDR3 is TGTGCCAGCAGTGAAAGACAGGAATATAGCAATCAGCCCCAGCATTTT.

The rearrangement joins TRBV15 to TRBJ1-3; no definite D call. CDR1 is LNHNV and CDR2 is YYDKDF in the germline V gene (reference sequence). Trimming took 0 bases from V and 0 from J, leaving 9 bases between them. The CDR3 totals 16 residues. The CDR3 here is CATSREWEDSGNTIYF. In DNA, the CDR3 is TGTGCCACCAGCAGAGAGTGGGAGGACTCTGGAAACACCATATATTTT.

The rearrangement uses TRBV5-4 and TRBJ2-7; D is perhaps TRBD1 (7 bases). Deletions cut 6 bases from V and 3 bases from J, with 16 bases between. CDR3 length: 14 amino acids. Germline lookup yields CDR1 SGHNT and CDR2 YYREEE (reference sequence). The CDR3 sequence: CASKIRGALYEQYV. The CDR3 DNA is TGTGCCAGCAAAATCAGGGGGGCTCTCTACGAGCAGTACGTC.

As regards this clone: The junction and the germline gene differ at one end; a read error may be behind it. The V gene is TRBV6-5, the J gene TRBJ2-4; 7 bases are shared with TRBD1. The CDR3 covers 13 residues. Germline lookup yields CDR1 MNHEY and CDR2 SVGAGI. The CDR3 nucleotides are TGTGCCAGCAGGGGACAGACCAAAAACAGTCAGTACTTC. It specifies CASRGQTKNSQYF.

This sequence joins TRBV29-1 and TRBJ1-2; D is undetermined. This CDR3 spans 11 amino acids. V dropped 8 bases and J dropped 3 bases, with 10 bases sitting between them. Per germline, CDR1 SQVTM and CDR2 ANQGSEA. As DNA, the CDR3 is TGCAGCACCGACACAGACTATGGCTACACCTTC. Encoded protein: CSTDTDYGYTF.

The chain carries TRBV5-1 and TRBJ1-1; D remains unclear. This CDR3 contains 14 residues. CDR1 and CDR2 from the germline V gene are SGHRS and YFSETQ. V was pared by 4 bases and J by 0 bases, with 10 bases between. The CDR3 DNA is TGCGCCAGCAGCCCCCTCACACTGAACACTGAAGCTTTCTTT. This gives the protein CASSPLTLNTEAFF.

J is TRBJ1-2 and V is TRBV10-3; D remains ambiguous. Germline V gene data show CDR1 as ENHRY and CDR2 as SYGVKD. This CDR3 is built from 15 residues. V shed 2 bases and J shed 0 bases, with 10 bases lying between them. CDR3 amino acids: CAISEPEGANYGYTF. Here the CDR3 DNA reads TGTGCCATCAGTGAGCCGGAGGGTGCTAACTATGGCTACACCTTC.

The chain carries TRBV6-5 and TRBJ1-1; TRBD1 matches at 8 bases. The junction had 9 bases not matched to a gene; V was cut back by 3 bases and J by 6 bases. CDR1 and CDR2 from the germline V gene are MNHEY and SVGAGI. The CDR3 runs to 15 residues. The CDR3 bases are TGTGCCAGCAGTTATGTGGCAGGGGGCGCGGCTGAAGCTTTCTTT. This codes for CASSYVAGGAAEAFF.

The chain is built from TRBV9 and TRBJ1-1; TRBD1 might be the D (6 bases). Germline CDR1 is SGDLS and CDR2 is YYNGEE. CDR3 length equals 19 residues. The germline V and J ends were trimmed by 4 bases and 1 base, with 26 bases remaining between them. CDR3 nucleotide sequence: TGTGCCAGCAGCTCATCAAGGGGGAGACAGGCCCCACGGAACACTGAAGCTTTCTTT. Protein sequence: CASSSSRGRQAPRNTEAFF.

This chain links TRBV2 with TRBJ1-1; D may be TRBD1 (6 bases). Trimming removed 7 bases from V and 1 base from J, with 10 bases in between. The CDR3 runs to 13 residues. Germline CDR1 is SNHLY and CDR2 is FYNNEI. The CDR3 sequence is CASTSDRNTEAFF. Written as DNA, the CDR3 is TGTGCCAGCACCTCGGACAGGAACACTGAAGCTTTCTTT.

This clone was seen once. In DNA form, the CDR3 reads TGTGCCAGCCGGGACACGGCCTTTGGGGCTGGCTACACCTTC. As protein: CASRDTAFGAGYTF. The chain combines TRBV5-4 with TRBJ1-2; a weak D match, TRBD1 (6 bases). This CDR3 has 14 amino acids. V lost 7 bases and J lost 7, with 20 bases in between. Germline V gene data show CDR1 as SGHNT and CDR2 as YYREEE (reference sequence).

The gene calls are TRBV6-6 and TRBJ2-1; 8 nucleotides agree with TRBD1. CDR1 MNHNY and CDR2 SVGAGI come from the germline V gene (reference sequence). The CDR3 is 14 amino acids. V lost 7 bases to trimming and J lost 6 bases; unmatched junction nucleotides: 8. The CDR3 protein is CASTPTTGGNEQFF. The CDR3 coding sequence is TGTGCCAGCACACCGACCACAGGGGGCAATGAGCAGTTCTTC.

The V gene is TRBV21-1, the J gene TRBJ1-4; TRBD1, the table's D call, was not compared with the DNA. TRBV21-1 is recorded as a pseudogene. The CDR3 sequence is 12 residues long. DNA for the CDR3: TGTGCCAGCAGTACAGTCTATGAAAAACTGTTTTTT. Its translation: CASSTVYEKLFF.

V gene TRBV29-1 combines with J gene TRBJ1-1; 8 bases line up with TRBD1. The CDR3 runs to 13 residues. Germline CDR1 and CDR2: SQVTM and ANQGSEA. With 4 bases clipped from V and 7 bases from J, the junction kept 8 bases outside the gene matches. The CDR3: CSVALTGVDEAFF. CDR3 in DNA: TGCAGCGTTGCGTTGACAGGGGTGGATGAAGCTTTCTTT.

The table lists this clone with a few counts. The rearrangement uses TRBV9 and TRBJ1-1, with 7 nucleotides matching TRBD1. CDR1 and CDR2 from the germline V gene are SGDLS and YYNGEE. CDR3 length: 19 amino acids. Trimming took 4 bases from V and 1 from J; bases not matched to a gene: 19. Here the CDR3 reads CASSPFQGQYARANTEAFF. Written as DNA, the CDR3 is TGTGCCAGCAGCCCATTTCAGGGACAGTACGCCAGGGCGAACACTGAAGCTTTCTTT.

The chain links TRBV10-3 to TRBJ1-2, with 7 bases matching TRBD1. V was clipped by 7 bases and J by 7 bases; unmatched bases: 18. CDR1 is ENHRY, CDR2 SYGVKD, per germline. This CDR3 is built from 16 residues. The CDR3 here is CAITPGGGLGGSGYTF. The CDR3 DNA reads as TGTGCCATCACCCCGGGAGGGGGCTTAGGCGGTAGTGGCTACACCTTC.

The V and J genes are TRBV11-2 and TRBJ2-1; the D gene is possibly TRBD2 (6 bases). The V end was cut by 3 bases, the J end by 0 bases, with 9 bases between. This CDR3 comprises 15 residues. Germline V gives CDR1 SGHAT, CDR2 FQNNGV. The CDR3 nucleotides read TGTGCCAGCAGCTTTTACGGGAGCTCCTACAATGAGCAGTTCTTC. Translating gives CASSFYGSSYNEQFF. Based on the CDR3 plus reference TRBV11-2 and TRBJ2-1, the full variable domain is EAGVAQSPRYKIIEKRQSVAFWCNPISGHATLYWYQQILGQGPKLLIQFQNNGVVDDSQLPKDRFSAERLKGVDSTLKIQPAKLEDSAVYLCASSFYGSSYNEQFFGPGTRLTVL.

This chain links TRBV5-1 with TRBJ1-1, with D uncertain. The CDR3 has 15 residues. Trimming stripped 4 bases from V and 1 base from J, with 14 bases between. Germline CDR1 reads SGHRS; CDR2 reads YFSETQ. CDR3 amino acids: CASSLLPRGNTEAFF. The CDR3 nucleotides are TGCGCCAGCAGCCTCCTTCCCCGGGGGAACACTGAAGCTTTCTTT.

As DNA, the CDR3 is TGTGCCAGCAGCCCACGACAGGGGGTTCAAGAGACCCAGTACTTC. Translated, it gives CASSPRQGVQETQYF. V and J are TRBV9 and TRBJ2-5, with 9 bases identical to TRBD1. Trimming cost V 4 bases and J 2 bases; bases outside gene matches: 6. The CDR3 totals 15 residues. The V gene's germline CDR1 is SGDLS and CDR2 YYNGEE.